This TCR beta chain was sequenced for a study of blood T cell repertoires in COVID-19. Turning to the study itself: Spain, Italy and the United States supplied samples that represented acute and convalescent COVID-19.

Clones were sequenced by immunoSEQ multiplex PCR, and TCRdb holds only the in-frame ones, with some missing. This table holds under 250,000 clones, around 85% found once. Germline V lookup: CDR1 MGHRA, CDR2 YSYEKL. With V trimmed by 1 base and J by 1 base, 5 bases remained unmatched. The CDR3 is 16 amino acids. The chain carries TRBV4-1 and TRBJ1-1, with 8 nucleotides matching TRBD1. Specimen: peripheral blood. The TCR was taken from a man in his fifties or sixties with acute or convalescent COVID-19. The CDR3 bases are TGCGCCAGCAGCCAAGGCAGGGGGCGATCGAACACTGAAGCTTTCTTT. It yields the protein CASSQGRGRSNTEAFF.